A single sample is the source of the 21 T cell receptor beta chains below, sequenced in a study of blood T cell repertoires in COVID-19. The protocol was immunoSEQ multiplex PCR, while the TCRdb copy is restricted to in-frame clones and leaves out a portion. The table lists roughly 200,000 clones, roughly 90% of them singletons. Sample: peripheral blood. The receptor source for this set is a man aged 50 to 60 with COVID-19, enrolled during active disease.

The chain has TRBV6-2 or TRBV6-3 and TRBJ1-5; 9 nucleotides line up with TRBD1. J was trimmed by 1 base and V by 2 bases; bases with no gene match: 3. There are 16 residues in the CDR3. Germline values: CDR1 MNHEY, CDR2 SVGEGT. In DNA form, the CDR3 reads TGTGCCAGCAGTTACCCCGGGACAGGGAGCAATCAGCCCCAGCATTTT. Amino acids: CASSYPGTGSNQPQHF.

J is TRBJ2-1 and V is TRBV15; 11 bases map to TRBD2. The germline gives CDR1 LNHNV, CDR2 YYDKDF (reference sequence). V was clipped by 2 bases and J by 6 bases; unmatched bases: 6. This CDR3 spans 16 amino acids. The CDR3 nucleotides are TGTGCCACCAGCAGACCTAGCGGGGGGCTCCTCAATGAGCAGTTCTTC. Amino acids: CATSRPSGGLLNEQFF.

The chain recombines TRBV7-9 with TRBJ2-1, with D unresolved. Per germline, CDR1 SEHNR and CDR2 FQNEAQ (reference sequence). Between the trimmed V and J ends, which lost 5 bases and 4 bases, there was a span of 12 bases. The CDR3 spans 14 residues. The CDR3 coding sequence is TGTGCCAGCAGCCCTACAGTTTCTTACAATGAGCAGTTCTTC. It translates to CASSPTVSYNEQFF.

V is TRBV3-1 (or the pseudogene TRBV3-2) and J is TRBJ2-7; D is ambiguous. V was cut by 2 bases and J by 4 bases, with 3 bases left in between. Germline values: CDR1 LGHDT, CDR2 YNNKEL (reference sequence). The length of the CDR3 is 11 residues. The CDR3 sequence is CASSQLYEQYF. The DNA of the CDR3 is TGTGCCAGCAGCCAACTTTACGAGCAGTACTTC.

The chain joins TRBV6-6 to TRBJ1-5; possibly TRBD1 for D (5 bases). V lost 5 bases to trimming and J lost 0 bases, with 8 bases between them. This CDR3 has 14 residues. Looked up from germline, CDR1 is MNHNY and CDR2 is SVGAGI (reference sequence). DNA of the CDR3: TGTGCCAGCAGTATACAGGATAGCAATCAGCCCCAGCATTTT. Its translation: CASSIQDSNQPQHF.

This chain connects TRBV12-3 or TRBV12-4 to TRBJ1-3; 7 positions agree with TRBD1. The CDR3 totals 13 residues. The trim removed 8 bases at V and 7 bases at J, leaving 8 bases unmatched. CDR3 nucleotide sequence: TGTGCCAGCGAGACAGGGTTTGACAACACCATATATTTT. Translation: CASETGFDNTIYF.

For the CDR3, the DNA is TGTGCCAGCAGCCCCTCTCCAGATACGCAGTATTTT. Amino acids: CASSPSPDTQYF. The chain carries TRBV3-1 (or the pseudogene TRBV3-2) and TRBJ2-3; D gene uncertain. Germline V gene sequence: CDR1 LGHDT, CDR2 YNNKEL (reference sequence). Trimming cost V 4 bases and J 4 bases, with 6 bases left between them. This CDR3 spans 12 amino acids.

This chain connects TRBV24-1 to TRBJ2-1, with 8 bases that match TRBD1. Germline lookup yields CDR1 KGHDR and CDR2 SFDVKD. CDR3 length: 11 amino acids. After removal of 7 bases from V and 10 bases from J, the junction contained 2 bases not matched to a gene. The CDR3 nucleotides are TGTGCCACCAGCTGGACAGGGGAGCAGTTCTTC. Translated: CATSWTGEQFF.

The chain employs TRBV2 and TRBJ1-3, with a tentative D call TRBD1 (6 bases). The V gene's germline CDR1 is SNHLY and CDR2 FYNNEI. The V end lost 2 bases, the J end lost 0 bases, and 8 bases lay between the germline ends. The CDR3 has 15 amino acids. The chain's CDR3 is CASSERGHSGNTIYF. The CDR3 region has the DNA TGTGCCAGCAGTGAAAGGGGACACTCTGGAAACACCATATATTTT.

This clone showed up just once. The chain couples TRBV11-2 to TRBJ2-7, with 10 bases aligning to TRBD2. Germline V gene data show CDR1 as SGHAT and CDR2 as FQNNGV. The CDR3 totals 15 residues. J lost 1 base, V lost 5 bases, and 5 bases had no gene match. The CDR3 sequence is CASSTTSGKSYEQYF. Here the CDR3 DNA reads TGTGCCAGCAGCACAACTAGCGGGAAATCCTACGAGCAGTACTTC.

This clone was detected once. The chain is built from TRBV10-3 and TRBJ1-5, with 7 nucleotides matching TRBD1. The germline V gene encodes CDR1 ENHRY and CDR2 SYGVKD. V shed 5 bases and J 0 bases; nucleotides not matched to a gene: 4. This CDR3 contains 15 residues. CDR3: CAISLGTDSNQPQHF. Written as DNA, the CDR3 is TGTGCCATCAGTTTAGGGACAGATAGCAATCAGCCCCAGCATTTT.

The chain links TRBV28 to TRBJ1-5; 7 bases match TRBD1. CDR3 length equals 19 residues. Trimming removed 6 bases from V and 0 bases from J; junction bases left unmatched: 17. The germline CDR1 and CDR2 sequences are MDHEN and SYDVKM. The CDR3 region is CASSPHLGQSTISNQPQHF. The CDR3 DNA sequence: TGTGCCAGCAGCCCTCACCTGGGACAGAGTACTATTAGCAATCAGCCCCAGCATTTT.

The CDR3 protein is CASSPSRGLAGASGELFF. CDR3 sequence (DNA): TGTGCCAGCTCACCTTCCAGGGGACTAGCGGGGGCCTCCGGGGAGCTGTTTTTT. The chain links TRBV18 to TRBJ2-2; 14 bases agree with TRBD2. This CDR3 has 18 residues. Germline V CDR1 and CDR2: KGHSH, LQKENI. Trimming took 3 bases from V and 6 from J; bases not matched to a gene: 9.

The V call is TRBV24-1, the J call TRBJ1-5; 7 bases match TRBD1. The CDR3 contains 14 residues. Germline V gene sequence: CDR1 KGHDR, CDR2 SFDVKD. The V gene end was trimmed by 4 bases and the J gene end by 6 bases; junction bases not matched to a gene: 5. The CDR3 nucleotides read TGTGCCACCAGTGAACTGGGGACAGCTCAGCCCCAGCATTTT. Residues: CATSELGTAQPQHF.

To note about this clone: A read error may produce the germline difference seen at one junction end. V usage is TRBV7-7 and J usage is TRBJ2-1; 7 bases are a match to TRBD1. The CDR3 consists of 16 residues. Germline loops: CDR1 SSHAT, CDR2 FNYEAQ (reference sequence). The CDR3 DNA is TGTGCTAGCAGCTCGGGGACAGTGGGGCCAAACAATGAGCAGTTCTTC. Translated: CASSSGTVGPNNEQFF. Using reference TRBV7-7 and TRBJ2-1 for the parts outside the CDR3, the full variable domain is GAGVSQSPRYKVTKRGQDVTLRCDPISSHATLYWYQQALGQGPEFLTYFNYEAQPDKSGLPSDRFSAERPEGSISTLTIQRTEQRDSAMYRCASSSGTVGPNNEQFFGPGTRLTVL.

The chain links TRBV6-4 to TRBJ1-1; 8 nucleotides line up with TRBD1. CDR1 and CDR2 from the germline V gene are MRHNA and SNTAGT. This CDR3 is built from 14 residues. V gave up 6 bases and J gave up 1 base; unmatched junction bases: 4. The CDR3: CASREGQENTEAFF. The CDR3 coding sequence is TGTGCCAGCAGAGAGGGACAGGAGAACACTGAAGCTTTCTTT.

In its sample, this clone was seen once. The rearrangement joins TRBV30 to TRBJ2-7; tentatively, D is TRBD2 (6 bases). Germline V gene sequence: CDR1 GTSNPN, CDR2 SVGIG (reference sequence). V was clipped by 0 bases and J by 2 bases, with 11 bases between them. The CDR3 length is 14 residues. CDR3 sequence: CAWSVPGGPYEQYF. CDR3 bases: TGTGCCTGGAGTGTACCCGGGGGACCCTACGAGCAGTACTTC.

The chain combines TRBV30 with TRBJ2-1; no clear D. Germline CDR1 GTSNPN, CDR2 SVGIG (reference sequence). Trimming took 4 bases from V and 3 from J, leaving 10 bases between them. This CDR3 has 13 residues. CDR3 region: CAWIQAGYNEQFF. For the CDR3, the DNA is TGTGCCTGGATTCAAGCCGGCTACAATGAGCAGTTCTTC.

The chain links TRBV5-1 to TRBJ1-1, with a tentative D call TRBD1 (6 bases). V was pared by 5 bases and J by 6 bases, with 17 bases between. The CDR3 loop spans 14 amino acids. Germline V gives CDR1 SGHRS, CDR2 YFSETQ. CDR3 sequence (DNA): TGCGCCAGCAGTCGGGCAGGGGAAGCTCCTGAAGCTTTCTTT. Translated: CASSRAGEAPEAFF.

The V call is TRBV3-1 (or the pseudogene TRBV3-2), the J call TRBJ2-1, with unresolved D. This CDR3 has 15 amino acids. Germline values: CDR1 LGHDT, CDR2 YNNKEL (reference sequence). With 1 base removed from V and 1 base from J, the gap between germline ends came to 8 bases. The CDR3 is CASSQGRDSYNEQFF. The CDR3 nucleotides are TGTGCCAGCAGCCAAGGTAGAGATTCCTACAATGAGCAGTTCTTC.

A single count supports this clone. DNA of the CDR3: TGTGCCAGCAATTACAGGGATGAAGAGACCCAGTACTTC. Its protein is CASNYRDEETQYF. This chain connects TRBV2 to TRBJ2-5, with D perhaps matching TRBD1 (6 bases). Germline CDR1 SNHLY, CDR2 FYNNEI. V was pared by 7 bases and J by 3 bases, with 12 bases between. The CDR3 consists of 13 residues. The full variable domain, its missing parts supplied by reference TRBV2 and TRBJ2-5, is EPEVTQTPSHQVTQMGQEVILRCVPISNHLYFYWYRQILGQKVEFLVSFYNNEISEKSEIFDDQFSVERPDGSNFTLKIRSTKLEDSAMYFCASNYRDEETQYFGPGTRLLVL.